Below are 13 T cell receptor beta chains sequenced from a single sample in a study of regulatory T cells in long-lasting Graves disease. The time point was: persistent/refractory GD, antithyroid drugs over 5 years with positive TRAb. From PBMCs, RNA was extracted and then used to make the TCR library. The TCR beta library used iRepertoire HTBI primers with Arm-PCR amplification of CDR3. TCRdb analysed the multiplex PCR reads with MiXCR anew, one entry per CDR3 protein. The sample includes roughly 700,000 distinct CDR3 sequences, about 32% of them seen just once. Here the sequenced sample was peripheral blood mononuclear cells (PBMCs), taken when the disease was refractory, from a patient treated with antithyroid drugs. Source of these receptors: a female donor with Graves disease.

This sequence joins TRBV28 and TRBJ1-5; TRBD1 aligns across 8 bases. There are 16 residues in the CDR3. V was pared by 5 bases and J by 6 bases, with 12 bases of the junction left unmatched. The germline V gene has CDR1 MDHEN and CDR2 SYDVKM. In DNA form, the CDR3 reads TGTGCCAGCAGTCCCCCGGGACAGGTTTTAAGTCAGCCCCAGCATTTT. The encoded protein is CASSPPGQVLSQPQHF.

The chain recombines TRBV5-1 with TRBJ1-1; D remains ambiguous. V was pared by 4 bases and J by 5 bases, with 15 bases between. CDR1 is SGHRS and CDR2 is YFSETQ in the germline V gene. The length of the CDR3 is 14 residues. CDR3 DNA: TGCGCCAGCAGCGCGACGGCGGCGGGGACTGAAGCTTTCTTT. It specifies CASSATAAGTEAFF.

The sample holds a few counts of this clonotype. V is TRBV29-1 and J is TRBJ1-2; D is unresolved. V dropped 3 bases and J dropped 1 base, with 15 bases sitting between them. The germline V gene encodes CDR1 SQVTM and CDR2 ANQGSEA. The CDR3 totals 15 residues. CDR3 loop: CSVEIDGHYNYGYTF. The DNA for the CDR3 is TGCAGCGTTGAGATAGACGGGCATTATAACTATGGCTACACCTTC. Full variable domain (outside the CDR3, taken from reference TRBV29-1 and TRBJ1-2): SAVISQKPSRDICQRGTSLTIQCQVDSQVTMMFWYRQQPGQSLTLIATANQGSEATYESGFVIDKFPISRPNLTFSTLTVSNMSPEDSSIYLCSVEIDGHYNYGYTFGSGTRLTVV.

This clonotype appeared many times. This chain connects TRBV11-2 to TRBJ2-5, with D maybe TRBD2 (5 bases). Trimming pared 3 bases from V and 5 bases from J, leaving 13 bases between. The CDR3 covers 14 residues. Looked up from germline, CDR1 is SGHAT and CDR2 is FQNNGV. The CDR3 nucleotides read TGTGCCAGCAGCTTGAGGGCGGGCGGGGAGACCCAGTACTTC. This translates into CASSLRAGGETQYF.

J is TRBJ1-5 and V is TRBV6-1, with D unresolved. The CDR3 contains 14 residues. Deletions cut 1 base from V and 3 bases from J, with 7 bases between. Germline V gene data show CDR1 as MNHNS and CDR2 as SASEGT. The CDR3 DNA sequence: TGTGCCAGCAGTGAAGTGGTCACCAATCAGCCCCAGCATTTT. Its translation is CASSEVVTNQPQHF.

The gene calls are TRBV7-9 and TRBJ1-1, with D perhaps matching TRBD1 (5 bases). V was shortened by 6 bases and J by 6 bases, with 17 bases between the two germline ends. CDR1 is SEHNR, CDR2 FQNEAQ, per germline (reference sequence). This CDR3 is built from 14 residues. CDR3 loop: CASSTSGGVPEAFF. Written as DNA, the CDR3 is TGTGCCAGCAGTACGTCCGGGGGGGTCCCTGAAGCTTTCTTT.

The rearrangement joins TRBV18 to TRBJ2-3; unclear D gene. The CDR3 is 14 amino acids. Germline V CDR1 and CDR2: KGHSH, LQKENI. V lost 2 bases and J lost 0, with 6 bases in between. CDR3 nucleotides: TGTGCCAGCTCACCAGTTGCTAGCACAGATACGCAGTATTTT. It translates to CASSPVASTDTQYF.

This rearrangement joins TRBV5-6 to TRBJ1-1; D is unclear. The CDR3 runs 15 residues. Trimming cost V 4 bases and J 0 bases, with 13 bases left between them. Germline assignment: CDR1 SGHDT and CDR2 YYEEEE. For the CDR3, the DNA is TGTGCCAGCAGCCTTTGGAAGAATATGAACACTGAAGCTTTCTTT. This gives the protein CASSLWKNMNTEAFF.

CDR3 DNA sequence: TGTGCCTGGAGTGTACGGGGGATTAATCAGCCCCAGCATTTT. Residues: CAWSVRGINQPQHF. The V call is TRBV30, the J call TRBJ1-5; a weak D match, TRBD1 (5 bases). CDR1 is GTSNPN and CDR2 is SVGIG in the germline V gene (reference sequence). The CDR3 is 14 amino acids. Trimming shortened V by 0 bases and J by 4 bases, and 10 bases separated the two germline ends.

Worth noting for this clonotype: This may arise from a read error, as a much more abundant clone is one base away. This chain links TRBV19 with TRBJ2-7; tentatively, D is TRBD2 (6 bases). CDR3 length: 14 amino acids. Germline values: CDR1 LNHDA, CDR2 SQIVND (reference sequence). CDR3 nucleotides: TGTGCCAGTAGTTCCGGGACTCCTATCTACGATCAGTACTTC. This codes for CASSSGTPIYDQYF.

This clonotype was seen ten or more times. The rearrangement uses TRBV7-3 and TRBJ2-2; no definite D call. Germline CDR1 SGHTA, CDR2 FQGTGA. Trimming removed 5 bases at V and 6 bases at J, with 7 bases between. This CDR3 spans 12 amino acids. The CDR3 nucleotides read TGTGCCAGCAGCCCTCAGGCCGGGGAGCTGTTTTTT. Translation: CASSPQAGELFF.

This clonotype occurred many times. The chain carries TRBV2 and TRBJ1-2; the D is unclear. Trimming stripped 2 bases from V and 6 bases from J, with 13 bases between. This CDR3 spans 14 amino acids. From germline, CDR1 is SNHLY and CDR2 FYNNEI. CDR3 sequence (DNA): TGTGCCAGCAGTGAATACGCAGGACGGGATGGCTACACCTTC. Its protein product is CASSEYAGRDGYTF.

The genes are TRBV28 and TRBJ2-1; D perhaps matches TRBD2 (6 bases). The CDR3 runs to 14 residues. Germline loops: CDR1 MDHEN, CDR2 SYDVKM. Trimming took off 3 bases at V and 5 bases at J, with 11 bases between the two ends. In DNA, the CDR3 is TGTGCCAGCAGTTTGTGCGGGACCAACAATGAGCAGTTCTTC. It encodes CASSLCGTNNEQFF.